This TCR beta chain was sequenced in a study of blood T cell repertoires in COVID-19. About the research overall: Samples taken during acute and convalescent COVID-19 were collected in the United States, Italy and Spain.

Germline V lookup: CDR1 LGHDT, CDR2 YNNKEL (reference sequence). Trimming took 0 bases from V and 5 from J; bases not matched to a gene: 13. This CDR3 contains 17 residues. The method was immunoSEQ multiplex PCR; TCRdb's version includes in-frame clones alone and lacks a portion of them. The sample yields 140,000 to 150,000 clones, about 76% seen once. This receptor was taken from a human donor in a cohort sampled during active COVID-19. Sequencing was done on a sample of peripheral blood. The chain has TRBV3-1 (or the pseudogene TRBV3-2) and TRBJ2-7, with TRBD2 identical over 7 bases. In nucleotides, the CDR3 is TGTGCCAGCAGCCAAGATAAGCTAGCGGCAGCCAGGAACGAGCAGTACTTC. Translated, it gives CASSQDKLAAARNEQYF.